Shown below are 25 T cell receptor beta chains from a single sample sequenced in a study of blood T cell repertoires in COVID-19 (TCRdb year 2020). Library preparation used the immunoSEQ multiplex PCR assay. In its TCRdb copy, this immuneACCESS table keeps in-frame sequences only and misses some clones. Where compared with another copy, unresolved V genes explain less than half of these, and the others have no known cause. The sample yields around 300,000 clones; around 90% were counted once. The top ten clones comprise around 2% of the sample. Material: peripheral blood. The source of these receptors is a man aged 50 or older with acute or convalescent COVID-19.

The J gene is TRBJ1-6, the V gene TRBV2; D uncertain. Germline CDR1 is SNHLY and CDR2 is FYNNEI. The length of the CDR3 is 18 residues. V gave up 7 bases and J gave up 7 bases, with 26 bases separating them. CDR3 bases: TGTGCCAGCACCTACTCCGGCCGCCAGGCTATTTTAAATTCACCCCTCCACTTT. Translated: CASTYSGRQAILNSPLHF.

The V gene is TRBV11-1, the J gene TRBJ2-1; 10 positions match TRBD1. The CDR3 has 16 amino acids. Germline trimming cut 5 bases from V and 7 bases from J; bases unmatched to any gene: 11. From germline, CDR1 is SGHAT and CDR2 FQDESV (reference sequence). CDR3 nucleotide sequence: TGTGCCAGCAGCCTCAGCCGGACAGGGGGTTTGAATGAGCAGTTCTTC. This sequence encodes CASSLSRTGGLNEQFF.

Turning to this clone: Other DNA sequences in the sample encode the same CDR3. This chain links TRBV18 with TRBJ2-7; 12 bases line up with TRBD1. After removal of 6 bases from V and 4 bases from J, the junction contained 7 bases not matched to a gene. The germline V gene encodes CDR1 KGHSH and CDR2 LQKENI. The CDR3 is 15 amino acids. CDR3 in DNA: TGTGCCAGCTCTCAACCGGGACAGGGGGCTTACGAGCAGTACTTC. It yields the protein CASSQPGQGAYEQYF.

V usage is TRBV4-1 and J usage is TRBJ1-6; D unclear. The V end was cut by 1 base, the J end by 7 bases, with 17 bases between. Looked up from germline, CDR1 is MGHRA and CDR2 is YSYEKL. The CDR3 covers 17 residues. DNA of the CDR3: TGCGCCAGCAGCCAAGTTGACATGGGTCTCTCGAATTCACCCCTCCACTTT. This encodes CASSQVDMGLSNSPLHF.

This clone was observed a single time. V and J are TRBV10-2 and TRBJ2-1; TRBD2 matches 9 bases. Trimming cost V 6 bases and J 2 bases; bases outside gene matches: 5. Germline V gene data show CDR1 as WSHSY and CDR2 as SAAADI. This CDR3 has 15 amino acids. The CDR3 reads CASRISGGTYNEQFF. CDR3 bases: TGCGCCAGCAGGATTAGCGGGGGCACCTACAATGAGCAGTTCTTC.

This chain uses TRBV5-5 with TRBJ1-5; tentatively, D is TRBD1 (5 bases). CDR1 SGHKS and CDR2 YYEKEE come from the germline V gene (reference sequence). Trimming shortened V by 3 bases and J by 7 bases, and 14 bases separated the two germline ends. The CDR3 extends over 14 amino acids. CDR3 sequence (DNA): TGTGCCAGCAGCTCCGCGGAGGGGTGGCAGCCCCAGCATTTT. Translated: CASSSAEGWQPQHF.

CDR3 amino acids: CAWSAGTSADTQYF. CDR3 sequence (DNA): TGTGCCTGGAGTGCTGGGACTAGCGCCGATACGCAGTATTTT. The chain is built from TRBV30 and TRBJ2-3, with TRBD2 identical over 10 bases. Unmatched junction bases numbered 4, after V lost 1 base and J lost 6 bases. CDR3 size: 14 residues. The germline CDR1 and CDR2 sequences are GTSNPN and SVGIG (reference sequence).

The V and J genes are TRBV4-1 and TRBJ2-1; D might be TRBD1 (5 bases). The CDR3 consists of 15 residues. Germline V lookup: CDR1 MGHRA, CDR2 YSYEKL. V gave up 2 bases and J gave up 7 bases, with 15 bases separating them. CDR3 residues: CASSQQGGIGNEQFF. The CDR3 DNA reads TGCGCCAGCAGCCAACAGGGTGGTATTGGGAATGAGCAGTTCTTC.

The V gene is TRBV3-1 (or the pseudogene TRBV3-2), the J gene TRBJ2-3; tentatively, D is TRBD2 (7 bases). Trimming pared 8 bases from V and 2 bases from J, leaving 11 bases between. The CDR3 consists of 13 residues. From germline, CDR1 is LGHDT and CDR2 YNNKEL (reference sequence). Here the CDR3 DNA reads TGTGCCAGCGGGGGGGCCGCCACAGATACGCAGTATTTT. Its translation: CASGGAATDTQYF.

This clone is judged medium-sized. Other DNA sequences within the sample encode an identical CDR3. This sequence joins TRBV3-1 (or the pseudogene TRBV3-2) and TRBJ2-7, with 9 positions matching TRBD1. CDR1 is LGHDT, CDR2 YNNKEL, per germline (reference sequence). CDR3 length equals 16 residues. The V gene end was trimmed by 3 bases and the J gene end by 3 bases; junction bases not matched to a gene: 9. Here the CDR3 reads CASSQVPGQGVYEQYF. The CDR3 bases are TGTGCCAGCAGCCAGGTTCCGGGACAGGGAGTCTACGAGCAGTACTTC.

CDR3 protein: CASHGVQGSNQPQHF. CDR3 coding DNA: TGTGCCAGCCATGGGGTACAGGGGAGTAATCAGCCCCAGCATTTT. The J gene is TRBJ1-5, the V gene TRBV6-4, with 7 nucleotides matching TRBD1. With V trimmed by 8 bases and J by 4 bases, 11 bases remained unmatched. There are 15 residues in the CDR3. CDR1 is MRHNA, CDR2 SNTAGT, per germline.

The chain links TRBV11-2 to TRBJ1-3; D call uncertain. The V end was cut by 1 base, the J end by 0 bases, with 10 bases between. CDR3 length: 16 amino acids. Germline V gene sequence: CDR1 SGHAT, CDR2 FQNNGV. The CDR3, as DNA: TGTGCCAGCAGCTTAGGGAGGTCAGTCTCTGGAAACACCATATATTTT. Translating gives CASSLGRSVSGNTIYF.

The CDR3 DNA sequence: TGTGCCAGTAGTGGCCTCGGGCAGGGGAGCAGGTACACTGAAGCTTTCTTT. This codes for CASSGLGQGSRYTEAFF. This chain links TRBV19 with TRBJ1-1; D possibly corresponds to TRBD1 (6 bases). Per germline, CDR1 LNHDA and CDR2 SQIVND (reference sequence). The CDR3 sequence is 17 residues long. The V end was cut by 5 bases, the J end by 3 bases, with 22 bases between.

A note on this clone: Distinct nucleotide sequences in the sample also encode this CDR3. CDR3 in DNA: TGCGCCAGCAGCGCGGGACTAGCGGATTACAATGAGCAGTTCTTC. This sequence encodes CASSAGLADYNEQFF. The J gene is TRBJ2-1, the V gene TRBV5-1, with TRBD2 identical over 11 bases. CDR1 and CDR2 from the germline V gene are SGHRS and YFSETQ. V was clipped by 4 bases and J by 4 bases; unmatched bases: 4. The CDR3 spans 15 residues.

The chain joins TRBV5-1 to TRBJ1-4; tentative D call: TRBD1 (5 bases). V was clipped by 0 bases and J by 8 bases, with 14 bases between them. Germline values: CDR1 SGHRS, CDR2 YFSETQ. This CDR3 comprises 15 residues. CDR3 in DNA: TGCGCCAGCAGCTTGGGGGGCGTCCTTTCGGAAAAACTGTTTTTT. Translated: CASSLGGVLSEKLFF.

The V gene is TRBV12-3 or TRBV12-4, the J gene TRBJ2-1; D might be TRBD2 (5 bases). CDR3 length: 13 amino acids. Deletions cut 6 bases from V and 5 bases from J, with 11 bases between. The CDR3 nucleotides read TGTGCCAGCAGCCGGGGTTCAAACAATGAGCAGTTCTTC. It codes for CASSRGSNNEQFF.

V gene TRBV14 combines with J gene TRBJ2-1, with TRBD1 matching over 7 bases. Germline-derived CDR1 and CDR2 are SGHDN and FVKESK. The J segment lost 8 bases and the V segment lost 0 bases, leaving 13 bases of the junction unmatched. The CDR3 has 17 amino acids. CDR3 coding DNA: TGTGCCAGCAGCCAAGACTTGCCGGGACAGTGGTGGGATGAGCAGTTCTTC. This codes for CASSQDLPGQWWDEQFF.

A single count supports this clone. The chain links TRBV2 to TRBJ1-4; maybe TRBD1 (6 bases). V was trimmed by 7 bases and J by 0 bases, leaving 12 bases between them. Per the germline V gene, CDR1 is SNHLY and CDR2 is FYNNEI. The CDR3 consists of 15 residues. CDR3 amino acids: CASKGQRATNEKLFF. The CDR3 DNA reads TGTGCCAGCAAGGGACAAAGGGCAACTAATGAAAAACTGTTTTTT.

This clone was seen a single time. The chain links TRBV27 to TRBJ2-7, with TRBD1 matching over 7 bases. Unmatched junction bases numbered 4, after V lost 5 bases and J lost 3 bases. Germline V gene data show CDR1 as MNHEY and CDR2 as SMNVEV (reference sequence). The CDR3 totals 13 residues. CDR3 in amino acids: CASSPWTGYEQYF. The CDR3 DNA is TGTGCCAGCAGTCCCTGGACAGGCTACGAGCAGTACTTC.

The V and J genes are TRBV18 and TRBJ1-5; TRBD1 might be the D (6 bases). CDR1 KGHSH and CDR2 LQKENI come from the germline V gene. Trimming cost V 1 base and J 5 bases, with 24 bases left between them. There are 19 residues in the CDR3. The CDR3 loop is CASSPRPGGAGREYQPQHF. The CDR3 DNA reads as TGTGCCAGCTCACCACGGCCGGGGGGGGCAGGACGGGAATATCAGCCCCAGCATTTT.

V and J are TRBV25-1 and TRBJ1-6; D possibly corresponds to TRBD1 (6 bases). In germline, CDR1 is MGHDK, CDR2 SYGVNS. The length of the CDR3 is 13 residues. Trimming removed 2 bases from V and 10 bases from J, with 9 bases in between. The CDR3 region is CASSEQGQSPLHF. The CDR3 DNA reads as TGTGCCAGCAGTGAACAGGGGCAATCACCCCTCCACTTT.

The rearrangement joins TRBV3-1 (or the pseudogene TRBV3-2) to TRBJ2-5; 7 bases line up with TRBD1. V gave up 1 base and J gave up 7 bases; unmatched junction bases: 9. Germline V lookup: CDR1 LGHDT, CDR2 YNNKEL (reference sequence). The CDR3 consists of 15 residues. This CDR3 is CASSQGGQFSGTQYF. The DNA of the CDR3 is TGTGCCAGCAGCCAAGGGGGACAGTTCTCCGGGACCCAGTACTTC.

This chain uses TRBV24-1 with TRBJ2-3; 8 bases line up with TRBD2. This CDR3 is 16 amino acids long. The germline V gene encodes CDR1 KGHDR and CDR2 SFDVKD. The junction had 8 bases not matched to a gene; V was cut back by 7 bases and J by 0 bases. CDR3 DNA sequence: TGTGCCACCAGCGATCCAGCGGGGGAAAGCACAGATACGCAGTATTTT. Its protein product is CATSDPAGESTDTQYF.

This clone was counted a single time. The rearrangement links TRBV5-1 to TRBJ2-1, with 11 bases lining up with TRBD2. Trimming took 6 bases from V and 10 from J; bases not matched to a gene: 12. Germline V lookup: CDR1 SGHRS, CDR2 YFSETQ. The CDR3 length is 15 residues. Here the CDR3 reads CASNPLAGGSYEQFF. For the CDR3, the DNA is TGCGCCAGCAATCCGCTAGCGGGGGGTTCGTACGAGCAGTTCTTC.

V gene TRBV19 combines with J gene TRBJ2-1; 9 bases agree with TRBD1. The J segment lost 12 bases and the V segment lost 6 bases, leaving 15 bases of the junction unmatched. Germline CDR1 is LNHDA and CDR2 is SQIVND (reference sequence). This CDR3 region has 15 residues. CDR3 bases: TGTGCCAGTAGCGATCTAACAGGGGGCCCTGGGGGGCAGTTCTTC. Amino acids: CASSDLTGGPGGQFF.